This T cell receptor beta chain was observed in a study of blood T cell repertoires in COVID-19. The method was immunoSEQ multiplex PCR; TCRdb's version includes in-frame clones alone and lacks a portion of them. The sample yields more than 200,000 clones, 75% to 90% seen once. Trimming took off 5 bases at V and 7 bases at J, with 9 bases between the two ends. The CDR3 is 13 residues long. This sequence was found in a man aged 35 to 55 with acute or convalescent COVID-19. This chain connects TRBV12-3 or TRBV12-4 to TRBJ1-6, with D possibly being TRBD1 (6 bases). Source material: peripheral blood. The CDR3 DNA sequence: TGTGCCAGCAGTCCTACAGGGAATTCACCCCTCCACTTT. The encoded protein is CASSPTGNSPLHF.